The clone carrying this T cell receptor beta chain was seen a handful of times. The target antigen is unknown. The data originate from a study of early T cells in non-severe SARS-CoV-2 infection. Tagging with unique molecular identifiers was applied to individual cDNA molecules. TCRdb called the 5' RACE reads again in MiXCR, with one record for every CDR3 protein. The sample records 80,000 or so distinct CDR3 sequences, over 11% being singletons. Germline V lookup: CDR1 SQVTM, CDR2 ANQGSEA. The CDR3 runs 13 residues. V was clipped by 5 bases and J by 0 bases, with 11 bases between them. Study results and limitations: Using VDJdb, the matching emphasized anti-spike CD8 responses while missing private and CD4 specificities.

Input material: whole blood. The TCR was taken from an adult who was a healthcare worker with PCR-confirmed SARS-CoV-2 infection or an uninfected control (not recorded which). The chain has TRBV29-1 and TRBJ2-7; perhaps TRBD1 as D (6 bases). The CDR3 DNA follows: TGCAGCGTTCTGACAGGAAACTCCTACGAGCAGTACTTC. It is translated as CSVLTGNSYEQYF.